These T cell receptor beta chains were read from a single sample in a study of blood T cell repertoires in COVID-19. TCRdb keeps only in-frame clones here, not all; method: immunoSEQ multiplex PCR. The table shows around 300,000 clones, with almost 90% occurring only once. The sequenced material came from PBMCs or T cells enriched from blood (not recorded which). Every receptor here comes from a woman younger than 30 with acute COVID-19. Each CDR3 is given with its conserved first and last residue. The D gene is left open where the match is weak. Size is stated for part of the rows, as once, few or many counts, or as a class when the clone is expanded.

size	D	V	J	CDR3	DNA
-	-	TRBV29-1	TRBJ2-7	CSASTGSIYEQYF	TGCAGCGCTTCGACAGGTTCGATCTACGAGCAGTACTTC
-	TRBD1	TRBV28	TRBJ1-6	CASSLLGQGRHSPLHF	TGTGCCAGCAGTTTGTTGGGACAGGGGCGCCATTCACCCCTCCACTTT
few	-	TRBV19	TRBJ1-1	CASSIMGQGLTEAFF	TGTGCCAGTAGTATAATGGGGCAGGGTCTAACTGAAGCTTTCTTT
-	-	TRBV28	TRBJ2-7	CASSLDSLTAPYEQYF	TGTGCCAGCAGCCTGGACAGCCTGACTGCTCCCTACGAGCAGTACTTC
few	TRBD1	TRBV28	TRBJ1-1	CASSLAGTASAFF	TGTGCCAGCAGTTTAGCAGGGACAGCTTCGGCTTTCTTT
-	TRBD1	TRBV14	TRBJ2-1	CASSQGQGASYNEQFF	TGTGCCAGCAGCCAAGGACAGGGGGCATCCTACAATGAGCAGTTCTTC
-	-	TRBV28	TRBJ2-6	CASSRAPGRSSGANVLTF	TGTGCCAGCAGTCGTGCTCCGGGGAGGAGCTCTGGGGCCAACGTCCTGACTTTC
-	-	TRBV28	TRBJ1-2	CASSLMGHGYTF	TGTGCCAGCAGTTTAATGGGGCATGGCTACACCTTC
once	-	TRBV5-1	TRBJ2-5	CASSSPPVQADGETQYF	TGCGCCAGCAGCTCCCCCCCCGTACAGGCGGACGGGGAGACCCAGTACTTC
-	-	TRBV28	TRBJ2-3	CASSRGAESTDTQYF	TGTGCCAGCAGTCGGGGGGCAGAGAGCACAGATACGCAGTATTTT